This is a list of T cell receptor beta chains from one sample in a study of blood T cell repertoires in COVID-19. Sequenced by immunoSEQ multiplex PCR; TCRdb stores in-frame clones only, minus some. The table shows 150,000 or so clones, with 88% occurring only once. Sequences were obtained from peripheral blood. All receptors derive from a human donor in a cohort sampled during active COVID-19. The CDR3 runs from the conserved cysteine through the conserved F or W. A D gene is named only where the DNA matches it firmly. Not every row has a clone size; where given, it reads once, few, many or a size class.

clone_size	v_call	j_call	d_call	cdr3_nt	cdr3_aa
-	TRBV7-3	TRBJ2-6	TRBD2	TGTGCCAGCAGCGCCTATAGCGGGGGGATCTCTGGGGCCAACGTCCTGACTTTC	CASSAYSGGISGANVLTF
few	TRBV24-1	TRBJ2-1	-	TGTGCCACCAGTGACGGCTCCTACAATGAGCAGTTCTTC	CATSDGSYNEQFF
-	TRBV6-5	TRBJ2-5	TRBD2	TGTGCCAGCCAAAAAACGGGAGGGACGGGGGAGACCCAGTACTTC	CASQKTGGTGETQYF
once	TRBV19	TRBJ2-7	TRBD2	TGTGCCAGTAGTATCGGCCTAGCGGGGGGTCTTACCTACGAGCAGTACTTC	CASSIGLAGGLTYEQYF
-	TRBV7-2	TRBJ2-6	TRBD2	TGTGCCAGCAGCTTTTCGCGGGGGTCTGGGGCCAACGTCCTGACTTTC	CASSFSRGSGANVLTF
few	TRBV4-1	TRBJ2-5	TRBD2	TGCGCCAGCAGCCAACCGGGAGGGCAGCCTATTTCCCAAGAGACCCAGTACTTC	CASSQPGGQPISQETQYF
-	TRBV11-2	TRBJ2-5	-	TGTGCCAGCAGCTTATTGCTGGGACTAGAGACCCAGTACTTC	CASSLLLGLETQYF
-	TRBV7-9	TRBJ1-1	-	TGTGCCAGCAGCAAAAGAGTGTCGGTTGAAGCTTTCTTT	CASSKRVSVEAFF
-	TRBV7-6	TRBJ2-2	-	TGTGCCAGCAGGATGACACCCCGGAACACCGGGGAGCTGTTTTTT	CASRMTPRNTGELFF
-	TRBV3-1/TRBV3-2	TRBJ2-7	-	TGTGCCAGCAGCCAAGTTCTTCTTCCGGGGAACCTACGATGGCAGTACTTC	CASSQVLLPGNLRWQYF
-	TRBV27	TRBJ1-1	-	TGTGCCAGCAGTTTATCGTCCGGGAGTGCGCGTGAAGCTTTCTTT	CASSLSSGSAREAFF
-	TRBV4-1	TRBJ2-5	TRBD1	TGCGCCAGCAGCCCTACGGACAGGACACCGTACCAAGAGACCCAGTACTTC	CASSPTDRTPYQETQYF
once	TRBV7-2	TRBJ1-5	-	TGTGCCAGCAGCTTAGAAAGGTCTCGGGGCAATCAGCCCCAGCATTTT	CASSLERSRGNQPQHF
-	TRBV4-3	TRBJ2-3	TRBD2	TGCGCCAGCAGCCAAGACCTTAGCGGGTCCTACACAGATACGCAGTATTTT	CASSQDLSGSYTDTQYF
-	TRBV4-2	TRBJ1-5	TRBD1	TGTGCCAGCAGCCAAGAGGACAGGGTCAATCAGCCCCAGCATTTT	CASSQEDRVNQPQHF
-	TRBV19	TRBJ1-1	TRBD1	TGTGCCAGTAGTACCTACAGGGGGGGAGAAGCTTTCTTT	CASSTYRGGEAFF
-	TRBV5-6	TRBJ1-5	TRBD1	TGTGCCAGCAGCTTGTGGGACAGGGGTGGTCAGCCCCAGCATTTT	CASSLWDRGGQPQHF
-	TRBV6-6	TRBJ2-4	TRBD1	TGTGCCAGCAGCGACAGGGTTAACATTCAGTACTTC	CASSDRVNIQYF
-	TRBV11-2	TRBJ2-7	TRBD2	TGTGCCAGCAGCTTAATTTGGGCTAGCGGGACTAGATACGAGCAGTACTTC	CASSLIWASGTRYEQYF
-	TRBV9	TRBJ2-2	-	TGTGCCAGCAGCACCAGGGGTCGCGGCACCGGGGAGCTGTTTTTT	CASSTRGRGTGELFF
-	TRBV25-1	TRBJ2-7	TRBD1	TGTGCCAGCAGAGGGGACAGCTACGAGCAGTACTTC	CASRGDSYEQYF
-	TRBV6-2/TRBV6-3	TRBJ2-7	TRBD2	TGTGCCAGCAGTTACGCGGCGGGAGGGAGCGACGAGCAGTACTTC	CASSYAAGGSDEQYF
-	TRBV20-1	TRBJ2-1	-	TGCAGTGCTAGTCGGACAGTCGGGAATGAGCAGTTCTTC	CSASRTVGNEQFF
-	TRBV28	TRBJ1-2	-	TGTGCCAGCAGTCTTGTAAATCGTGGCTACACCTTC	CASSLVNRGYTF
-	TRBV10-3	TRBJ1-2	-	TGTGCCATCAGGCCCCAGGAGGGGCTCTCGGGCTACACCTTC	CAIRPQEGLSGYTF
-	TRBV9	TRBJ2-5	TRBD2	TGTGCCAGCAGCGGAACCAGCGGGACTGACGTGTGGACCCAGTACTTC	CASSGTSGTDVWTQYF
-	TRBV10-3	TRBJ1-1	TRBD1	TGTGCCATCAGTGAGGACAGGGGGCGGGTCACTGAAGCTTTCTTT	CAISEDRGRVTEAFF
-	TRBV4-3	TRBJ1-5	-	TGCGCCAGCAGCCAAGGTGACCAGGGCGGTCAGCCCCAGCATTTT	CASSQGDQGGQPQHF
-	TRBV10-2	TRBJ2-3	TRBD2	TGCGCCAGCAGCCCGGGACTAGCGGGAGGGTTGAATACGCAGTATTTT	CASSPGLAGGLNTQYF
-	TRBV14	TRBJ1-3	-	TGTGCCAGCAACAGCTCTGGAAACACCATATATTTT	CASNSSGNTIYF
few	TRBV27	TRBJ2-7	TRBD2	TGTGCCAGCAGTTTACCCCGGGCTAGCGGGGGATCCTACGAGCAGTACTTC	CASSLPRASGGSYEQYF
-	TRBV20-1	TRBJ1-1	-	TGCAGTCACAACAAGCGGGAAGCTTTCTTT	CSHNKREAFF
-	TRBV4-2	TRBJ2-2	-	TGTGCCAGCAGCCAGGAGGACCAGAAGAACACCGGGGAGCTGTTTTTT	CASSQEDQKNTGELFF
-	TRBV3-1/TRBV3-2	TRBJ1-4	-	TGTGCCAGCAGCCAAGATACGGTTAATGAAAAACTGTTTTTT	CASSQDTVNEKLFF
-	TRBV5-3	TRBJ2-7	TRBD2	TGTGCCAGAAGCTCCGGGACTAGCGGGCACTACGAGCAGTACTTC	CARSSGTSGHYEQYF
-	TRBV9	TRBJ2-5	TRBD1	TGTGCCAGCAGCCTCCGCCAGGGGGCGGGAGAGACCCAGTACTTC	CASSLRQGAGETQYF
-	TRBV2	TRBJ1-1	-	TGTGCCAGCAGTGATGCCCCGCCGCAGGGGAGCACTGAAGCTTTCTTT	CASSDAPPQGSTEAFF
-	TRBV11-2	TRBJ1-1	-	TGTGCCAGCAGCCCTCTGAGGGTCACTGAAGCTTTCTTT	CASSPLRVTEAFF
-	TRBV19	TRBJ1-1	-	TGTGCCAGTAGTGGCCCGGGGAACACTGAAGCTTTCTTT	CASSGPGNTEAFF
-	TRBV28	TRBJ2-3	TRBD2	TGTATGGCGGGAGGGAGATCCACAGATACGCAGTATTTT	CMAGGRSTDTQYF
-	TRBV2	TRBJ2-7	-	TGTGCCAGCAGAGCGACCGGGATATCGAAGCCGGACGAGCAGTACTTC	CASRATGISKPDEQYF
-	TRBV14	TRBJ2-2	-	TGTGCCAGCAGCAGTAATGGGAGACTAGAGCTCACCGGGGAGCTGTTTTTT	CASSSNGRLELTGELFF